The clone carrying this TCR beta chain has a single count. Antigen specificity is unknown. Here immunoSEQ multiplex PCR was the method, and the copy in TCRdb shows in-frame clones only, minus some. The sample has 15,000 to 20,000 clones, about 86% seen once. Patient tissue came from resections in Japan or China, 2014–2017. The entry originates in a study of immune evolution from preneoplasia to lung adenocarcinoma. The overall study: HLA loss of heterozygosity: roughly 7.5% AIS, around 16% MIA, around 35% ADC, none AAH. Study-level results: From normal lung to invasive adenocarcinoma, top clone frequencies appeared to decrease.

Between the trimmed V and J ends, which lost 3 bases and 2 bases, there was a span of 12 bases. The CDR3 covers 15 residues. From germline, CDR1 is LNHDA and CDR2 SQIVND (reference sequence). This TCR derives from a person aged 70 to 80 with invasive lung adenocarcinoma. The chain is built from TRBV19 and TRBJ2-3, with D perhaps TRBD1 or TRBD2 (7 bases each). The sequenced sample consisted of FFPE invasive lung adenocarcinoma tissue. CDR3 region: CASSIREGATDTQYF. The CDR3 DNA follows: TGTGCCAGTAGTATTAGGGAGGGGGCCACAGATACGCAGTATTTT.